One and the same sample provided the 21 T cell receptor beta chains below, sequenced in a study of blood T cell repertoires in COVID-19. Produced via immunoSEQ multiplex PCR; TCRdb's table is partial and in-frame only. The sample holds 150,000 to 200,000 clones, around 87% seen once. Sequenced: peripheral blood. These receptors all come from a woman of 80 years or more with COVID-19, enrolled during active disease.

This clone has a handful of counts. The chain joins TRBV5-6 to TRBJ1-2, with D possibly being TRBD1 (6 bases). This CDR3 region has 16 residues. The ends were cut back, 1 base at V and 7 bases at J, with 20 bases in the middle. CDR1 and CDR2 from the germline V gene are SGHDT and YYEEEE. CDR3 residues: CASSLWGTSLLGGYTF. The DNA for the CDR3 is TGTGCCAGCAGCTTGTGGGGGACATCTCTGTTGGGTGGCTACACCTTC. The variable domain in full, with the rest retrieved from reference TRBV5-6 and TRBJ1-2, is DAGVTQSPTHLIKTRGQQVTLRCSPKSGHDTVSWYQQALGQGPQFIFQYYEEEERQRGNFPDRFSGHQFPNYSSELNVNALLLGDSALYLCASSLWGTSLLGGYTFGSGTRLTVV.

V gene TRBV19 combines with J gene TRBJ2-2; D remains ambiguous. This CDR3 comprises 11 residues. V was shortened by 4 bases and J by 8 bases, with 5 bases between the two germline ends. Germline V gives CDR1 LNHDA, CDR2 SQIVND (reference sequence). CDR3 residues: CASSKTGELFF. The CDR3 DNA reads as TGTGCCAGTAGTAAGACAGGGGAGCTGTTTTTT.

The rearrangement joins TRBV19 to TRBJ1-2; D uncertain. With 6 bases removed from V and 6 bases from J, the gap between germline ends came to 14 bases. CDR3 length: 13 residues. The germline V gene has CDR1 LNHDA and CDR2 SQIVND (reference sequence). The CDR3 is CASRISGGNGYTF. The CDR3 DNA is TGTGCCAGTAGAATCTCAGGAGGAAATGGCTACACCTTC. Supplemented by reference TRBV19 and TRBJ1-2, the full variable domain reads DGGITQSPKYLFRKEGQNVTLSCEQNLNHDAMYWYRQDPGQGLRLIYYSQIVNDFQKGDIAEGYSVSREKKESFPLTVTSAQKNPTAFYLCASRISGGNGYTFGSGTRLTVV.

The chain combines TRBV6-2 or TRBV6-3 with TRBJ1-2; a weak D match, TRBD1 (5 bases). The V end was cut by 5 bases, the J end by 5 bases, with 18 bases between. CDR1 is MNHEY and CDR2 is SVGEGT in the germline V gene. The length of the CDR3 is 15 residues. The CDR3 loop is CASSEGLLRAYGYTF. In nucleotides, the CDR3 is TGTGCCAGCAGTGAGGGACTCCTCAGGGCGTATGGCTACACCTTC.

The genes are TRBV7-9 and TRBJ2-1; tentatively, D is TRBD2 (6 bases). Germline CDR1 SEHNR, CDR2 FQNEAQ (reference sequence). The CDR3 has 17 amino acids. Trimming took 4 bases from V and 8 from J, leaving 24 bases between them. The CDR3 sequence is CASSSPGDNTYMDEQFF. The CDR3 DNA follows: TGTGCCAGCAGCTCTCCGGGAGACAATACTTACATGGATGAGCAGTTCTTC. The full variable domain, completed using reference TRBV7-9 and TRBJ2-1, is DTGVSQNPRHKITKRGQNVTFRCDPISEHNRLYWYRQTLGQGPEFLTYFQNEAQLEKSRLLSDRFSAERPKGSFSTLEIQRTEQGDSAMYLCASSSPGDNTYMDEQFFGPGTRLTVL.

The chain employs TRBV27 and TRBJ1-2, with 9 positions matching TRBD1. There are 15 residues in the CDR3. The germline V gene has CDR1 MNHEY and CDR2 SMNVEV (reference sequence). V shed 4 bases and J 4 bases; nucleotides not matched to a gene: 7. The DNA of the CDR3 is TGTGCCAGCAGTTATACAGGGGGCGCACCCTATGGCTACACCTTC. Translation: CASSYTGGAPYGYTF.

The V gene is TRBV19, the J gene TRBJ1-6; D gene uncertain. The V gene's germline CDR1 is LNHDA and CDR2 SQIVND (reference sequence). This CDR3 spans 17 amino acids. With 5 bases removed from V and 4 bases from J, the gap between germline ends came to 18 bases. CDR3 sequence: CASSPTRPYDYNSPLHF. In DNA, the CDR3 is TGTGCCAGTAGTCCGACAAGACCTTACGATTATAATTCACCCCTCCACTTT.

This clone has only a few counts. The V and J genes are TRBV5-1 and TRBJ1-1, with 8 bases aligning to TRBD1. This CDR3 contains 15 residues. CDR1 SGHRS and CDR2 YFSETQ come from the germline V gene. V gave up 1 base and J gave up 4 bases; unmatched junction bases: 6. The CDR3 spells CASSLQGASVTEAFF. In nucleotides, the CDR3 is TGCGCCAGCAGCTTGCAGGGGGCGTCTGTCACTGAAGCTTTCTTT.

The CDR3 spells CASSPYSSGNQPQHF. In DNA form, the CDR3 reads TGTGCCAGCAGTCCTTACTCCTCCGGCAATCAGCCCCAGCATTTT. The chain employs TRBV7-2 and TRBJ1-5, with no clear D. Germline loops: CDR1 SGHTA, CDR2 FQGNSA. V was shortened by 6 bases and J by 2 bases, with 14 bases between the two germline ends. This CDR3 is built from 15 residues.

This chain joins TRBV2 and TRBJ2-7, with 7 bases fitting TRBD1. CDR1 is SNHLY, CDR2 FYNNEI, per germline. There are 15 residues in the CDR3. The V and J ends lost 8 bases and 7 bases, in that order; junction bases with no gene match: 17. CDR3: CASLKEGGSSVEQYF. In nucleotides, the CDR3 is TGTGCCAGCCTAAAAGAAGGGGGCTCCTCAGTAGAGCAGTACTTC.

The gene calls are TRBV7-3 and TRBJ2-6, with D perhaps matching TRBD1 (6 bases). V lost 6 bases and J 0 bases, leaving 21 bases between the germline ends. CDR1 and CDR2 (germline): SGHTA, FQGTGA. There are 19 residues in the CDR3. CDR3 region: CASSETPQGPFSGANVLTF. The CDR3 nucleotides are TGTGCCAGCAGTGAAACACCACAGGGACCGTTCTCTGGGGCCAACGTCCTGACTTTC.

This chain connects TRBV6-2 or TRBV6-3 to TRBJ2-1; possible D gene TRBD1, 6 bases. Germline assignment: CDR1 MNHEY and CDR2 SVGEGT. V was shortened by 0 bases and J by 0 bases, with 9 bases between the two germline ends. There are 16 residues in the CDR3. CDR3 DNA: TGTGCCAGCAGTTACTCGAGGGGGAGCTCCTACAATGAGCAGTTCTTC. Translation gives CASSYSRGSSYNEQFF.

V gene TRBV28 combines with J gene TRBJ2-1; 7 bases are shared with TRBD2. With V trimmed by 5 bases and J by 5 bases, 15 bases remained unmatched. The CDR3 totals 17 residues. Germline CDR1 reads MDHEN; CDR2 reads SYDVKM. This CDR3 is CASSAQQTSRRHNEQFF. The CDR3 coding sequence is TGTGCCAGCAGTGCCCAACAGACTAGCCGCCGTCACAATGAGCAGTTCTTC.

This clone has a handful of counts. This chain links TRBV10-3 with TRBJ1-4; TRBD1 aligns across 8 bases. Germline V gives CDR1 ENHRY, CDR2 SYGVKD. Trimming took 11 bases from V and 5 from J; bases not matched to a gene: 10. CDR3 length: 14 residues. In DNA, the CDR3 is TGTGCCTCTCGGGGGACAGGTGAAAATGAAAAACTGTTTTTT. The encoded protein is CASRGTGENEKLFF.

The rearrangement uses TRBV19 and TRBJ2-7; D might be TRBD1 (6 bases). Germline CDR1 is LNHDA and CDR2 is SQIVND (reference sequence). Trimming cost V 4 bases and J 4 bases, with 11 bases left between them. The CDR3 consists of 13 residues. CDR3 amino acids: CASSSQDRYEQYF. The CDR3 coding sequence is TGTGCCAGTAGTAGCCAGGACAGATACGAGCAGTACTTC.

The chain is built from TRBV5-4 and TRBJ2-2, with D tentatively TRBD1 (5 bases). Trimming removed 1 base from V and 2 bases from J, with 9 bases in between. The length of the CDR3 is 15 residues. Germline V CDR1 and CDR2: SGHNT, YYREEE (reference sequence). The CDR3 sequence: CASSLFDRNTGELFF. CDR3 DNA: TGTGCCAGCAGCTTGTTCGACAGAAACACCGGGGAGCTGTTTTTT.

The rearrangement uses TRBV27 and TRBJ2-3; 10 bases align to TRBD2. The trim removed 3 bases at V and 5 bases at J, leaving 11 bases unmatched. The germline CDR1 and CDR2 sequences are MNHEY and SMNVEV (reference sequence). This CDR3 is 17 amino acids long. Written as DNA, the CDR3 is TGTGCCAGCAGTTTTTCGTCGCTAGCGGGAGTTGTAGATACGCAGTATTTT. Translating it yields CASSFSSLAGVVDTQYF.

The rearrangement links TRBV9 to TRBJ1-4; TRBD1 aligns across 11 bases. Germline CDR1 reads SGDLS; CDR2 reads YYNGEE. The CDR3 is 15 amino acids. With 3 bases clipped from V and 3 bases from J, the junction kept 1 base outside the gene matches. The CDR3 spells CASSGGQGANEKLFF. In DNA form, the CDR3 reads TGTGCCAGCAGCGGGGGACAGGGGGCTAATGAAAAACTGTTTTTT.

The chain has TRBV7-9 and TRBJ1-5; D is perhaps TRBD1 (6 bases). The V gene lost 2 bases and the J gene lost 7 bases, with 9 bases spanning the gap. Germline V lookup: CDR1 SEHNR, CDR2 FQNEAQ (reference sequence). There are 13 residues in the CDR3. The CDR3 protein is CASSLNRDQPQHF. Written as DNA, the CDR3 is TGTGCCAGCAGCTTAAACAGGGACCAGCCCCAGCATTTT.

The rearrangement uses TRBV6-2 or TRBV6-3 and TRBJ1-6; D possibly corresponds to TRBD1 (6 bases). The germline V gene encodes CDR1 MNHEY and CDR2 SVGEGT. The V and J ends lost 3 bases and 7 bases respectively, with 10 bases between them. The CDR3 extends over 14 amino acids. The CDR3 region has the DNA TGTGCCAGCAGTTATCGGACAGACAATTCACCCCTCCACTTT. It specifies CASSYRTDNSPLHF.

The J gene is TRBJ1-1, the V gene TRBV19; 8 nucleotides align to TRBD1. CDR3 length: 15 residues. CDR1 is LNHDA, CDR2 SQIVND, per germline (reference sequence). V was pared by 11 bases and J by 2 bases, with 13 bases of the junction left unmatched. CDR3 amino acids: CASSLQGAINTEAFF. The CDR3 DNA is TGTGCCTCCTCCCTGCAGGGGGCAATAAACACTGAAGCTTTCTTT. Based on the CDR3 plus reference TRBV19 and TRBJ1-1, the full variable domain is DGGITQSPKYLFRKEGQNVTLSCEQNLNHDAMYWYRQDPGQGLRLIYYSQIVNDFQKGDIAEGYSVSREKKESFPLTVTSAQKNPTAFYLCASSLQGAINTEAFFGQGTRLTVV.